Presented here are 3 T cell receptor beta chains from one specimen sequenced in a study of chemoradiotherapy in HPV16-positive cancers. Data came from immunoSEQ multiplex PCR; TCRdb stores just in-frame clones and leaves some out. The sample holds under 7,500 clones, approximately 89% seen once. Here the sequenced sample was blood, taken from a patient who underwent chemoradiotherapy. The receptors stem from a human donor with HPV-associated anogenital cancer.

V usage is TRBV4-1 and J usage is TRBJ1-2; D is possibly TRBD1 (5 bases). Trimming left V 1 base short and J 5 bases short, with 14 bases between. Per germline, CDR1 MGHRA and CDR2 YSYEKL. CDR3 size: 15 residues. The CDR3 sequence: CASSQGDGQGYGYTF. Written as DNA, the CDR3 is TGCGCCAGCAGCCAAGGGGATGGTCAGGGTTATGGCTACACCTTC.

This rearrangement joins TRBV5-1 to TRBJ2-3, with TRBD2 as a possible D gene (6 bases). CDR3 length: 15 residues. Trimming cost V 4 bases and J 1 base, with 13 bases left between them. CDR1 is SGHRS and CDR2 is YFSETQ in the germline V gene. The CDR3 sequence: CASSTGLGGTDTQYF. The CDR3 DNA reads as TGCGCCAGCAGCACGGGACTGGGGGGCACAGATACGCAGTATTTT.

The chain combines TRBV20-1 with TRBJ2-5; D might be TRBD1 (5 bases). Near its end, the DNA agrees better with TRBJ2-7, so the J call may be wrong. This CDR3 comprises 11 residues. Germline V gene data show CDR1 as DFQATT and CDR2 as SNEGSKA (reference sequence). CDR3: CSAPQGSEQYF. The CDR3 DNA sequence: TGCAGTGCTCCCCAGGGAAGCGAGCAGTACTTC.